The subject of this entry is one TCR beta chain. Its antigen is currently unknown. The data were taken from a study of Ad26.COV2.S vaccination and SARS-CoV-2 variants. Whole-study results and caveats: Breadth of non-spike TCRs did not differ between vaccinees and placebo recipients. Vaccine recipients had higher spike-specific TCR breadth than placebo recipients.

The treatment: around 19 received Ad26.COV2.S at low or high dose, single or two shots; roughly 5 received placebo; per-sample allocation not given. Sampling happened 63 days after the first vaccine or placebo injection. What was given as vaccine was an Ad26 vector encoding Wuhan-strain SARS-CoV-2 spike. Some clones are missing from TCRdb's copy, which holds only in-frame ones; the method was immunoSEQ multiplex PCR. The sample carries about 350,000 clones, approximately 90% recorded once. This material consisted of peripheral blood, taken in a trial of Ad26.COV2.S vaccine versus placebo. The sequence came from a person between 18 and 59 years old who received the Ad26.COV2.S COVID-19 vaccine or a placebo.

CDR3 nucleotides: TGTGCCAGCAGCCATAGGGCGGGGACGGGAGAGACCCAGTACTTC. Amino acids: CASSHRAGTGETQYF. This chain uses TRBV14 with TRBJ2-5; D may be TRBD2 (6 bases). This CDR3 is built from 15 residues. Trimming pared 3 bases from V and 4 bases from J, leaving 15 bases between. The germline V gene encodes CDR1 SGHDN and CDR2 FVKESK.